This TCR beta chain comes out of a study of T cells after yellow fever vaccination. The table lists this clonotype with many counts. In making TCR cDNA, 5'RACE template switching added a universal primer site and UMIs to it. TCRdb ran MiXCR on the 5' RACE reads and lists one entry per CDR3 protein. The sample yields about 300,000 distinct CDR3 sequences, approximately 8% seen once. CDR3 size: 16 residues. Germline CDR1 reads SEHNR; CDR2 reads FQNEAQ (reference sequence). Trimming removed 5 bases from V and 6 bases from J; junction bases left unmatched: 8. The specimen comprised CD4+ T cells sorted from PBMCs, sampled 5 days after the yellow fever booster vaccination. The chain carries TRBV7-9 and TRBJ1-5; 12 bases align to TRBD1. The source is a man between 18 and 35 years old who received the YFV17D yellow fever vaccine. CDR3 region: CASSRGTGGAIQPQHF. In DNA form, the CDR3 reads TGTGCCAGCAGCAGAGGGACAGGGGGCGCGATTCAGCCCCAGCATTTT.